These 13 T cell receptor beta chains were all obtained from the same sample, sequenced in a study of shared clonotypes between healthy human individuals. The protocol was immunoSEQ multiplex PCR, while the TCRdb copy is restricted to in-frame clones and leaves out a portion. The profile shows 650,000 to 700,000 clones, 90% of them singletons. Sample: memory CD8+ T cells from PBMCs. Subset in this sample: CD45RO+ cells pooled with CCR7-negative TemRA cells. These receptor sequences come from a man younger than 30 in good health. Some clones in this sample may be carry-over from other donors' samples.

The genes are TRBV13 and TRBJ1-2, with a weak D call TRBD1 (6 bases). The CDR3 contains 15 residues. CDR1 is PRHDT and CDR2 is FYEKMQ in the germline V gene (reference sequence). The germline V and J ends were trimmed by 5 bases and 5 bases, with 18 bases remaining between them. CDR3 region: CASSDKGGASYGYTF. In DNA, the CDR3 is TGTGCCAGCAGCGACAAGGGGGGCGCTTCATATGGCTACACCTTC.

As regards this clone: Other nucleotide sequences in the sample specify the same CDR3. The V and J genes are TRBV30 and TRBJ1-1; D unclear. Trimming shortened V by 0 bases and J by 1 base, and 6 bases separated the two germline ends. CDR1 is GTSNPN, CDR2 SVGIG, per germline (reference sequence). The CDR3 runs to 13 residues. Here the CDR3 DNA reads TGTGCCTGGAGTGTACTGCAGAACACTGAAGCTTTCTTT. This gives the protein CAWSVLQNTEAFF.

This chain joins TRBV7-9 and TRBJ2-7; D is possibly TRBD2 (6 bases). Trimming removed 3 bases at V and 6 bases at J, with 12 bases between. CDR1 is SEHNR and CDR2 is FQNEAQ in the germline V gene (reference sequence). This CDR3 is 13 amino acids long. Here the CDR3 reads CASSLGLPSEQYF. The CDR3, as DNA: TGTGCCAGCAGCTTGGGACTCCCCTCCGAGCAGTACTTC.

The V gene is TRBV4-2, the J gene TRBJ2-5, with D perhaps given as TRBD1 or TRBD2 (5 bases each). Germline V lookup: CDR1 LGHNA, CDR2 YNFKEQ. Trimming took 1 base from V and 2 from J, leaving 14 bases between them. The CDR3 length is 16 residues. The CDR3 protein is CASSQVPVGVQETQYF. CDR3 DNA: TGTGCCAGCAGCCAAGTTCCGGTGGGGGTACAAGAGACCCAGTACTTC.

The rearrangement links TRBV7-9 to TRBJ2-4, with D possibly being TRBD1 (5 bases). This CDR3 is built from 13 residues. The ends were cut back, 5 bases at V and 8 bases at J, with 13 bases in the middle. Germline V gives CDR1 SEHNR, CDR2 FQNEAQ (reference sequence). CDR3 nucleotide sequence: TGTGCCAGCAGCGCACCCATAGGGGACATTCAGTACTTC. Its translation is CASSAPIGDIQYF. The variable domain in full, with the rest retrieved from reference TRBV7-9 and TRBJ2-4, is DTGVSQNPRHKITKRGQNVTFRCDPISEHNRLYWYRQTLGQGPEFLTYFQNEAQLEKSRLLSDRFSAERPKGSFSTLEIQRTEQGDSAMYLCASSAPIGDIQYFGAGTRLSVL.

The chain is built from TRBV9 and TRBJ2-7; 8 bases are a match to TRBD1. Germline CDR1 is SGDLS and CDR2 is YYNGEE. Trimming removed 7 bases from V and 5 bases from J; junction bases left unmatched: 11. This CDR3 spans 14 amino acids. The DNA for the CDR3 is TGTGCCAGCGCCCTGGGCAGGGGGCAACACGAGCAGTACTTC. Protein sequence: CASALGRGQHEQYF.

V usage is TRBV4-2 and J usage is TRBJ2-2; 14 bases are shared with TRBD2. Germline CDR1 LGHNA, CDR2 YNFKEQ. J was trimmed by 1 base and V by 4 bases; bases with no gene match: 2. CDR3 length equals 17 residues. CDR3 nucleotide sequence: TGTGCCAGCAGCCCGGGACTAGCGGGAGTGAACACCGGGGAGCTGTTTTTT. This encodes CASSPGLAGVNTGELFF.

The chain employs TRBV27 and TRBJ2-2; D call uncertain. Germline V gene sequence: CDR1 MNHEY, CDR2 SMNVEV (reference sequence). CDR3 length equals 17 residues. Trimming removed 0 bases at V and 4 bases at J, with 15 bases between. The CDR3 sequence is CASSLSFAWAGTGELFF. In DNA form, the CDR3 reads TGTGCCAGCAGTTTATCGTTTGCGTGGGCAGGCACCGGGGAGCTGTTTTTT.

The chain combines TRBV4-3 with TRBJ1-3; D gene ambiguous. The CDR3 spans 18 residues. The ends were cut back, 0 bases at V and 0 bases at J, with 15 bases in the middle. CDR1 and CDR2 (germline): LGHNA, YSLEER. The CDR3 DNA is TGCGCCAGCAGCCAAGATCGAGTGGGTATTCACTCTGGAAACACCATATATTTT. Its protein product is CASSQDRVGIHSGNTIYF.

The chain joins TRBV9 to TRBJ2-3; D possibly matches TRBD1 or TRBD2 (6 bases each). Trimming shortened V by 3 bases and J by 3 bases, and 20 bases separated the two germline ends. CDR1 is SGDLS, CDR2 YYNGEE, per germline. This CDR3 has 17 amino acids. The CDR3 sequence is CASSADPGAGLTDTQYF. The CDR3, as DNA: TGTGCCAGCAGCGCCGACCCAGGGGCGGGGCTTACAGATACGCAGTATTTT.

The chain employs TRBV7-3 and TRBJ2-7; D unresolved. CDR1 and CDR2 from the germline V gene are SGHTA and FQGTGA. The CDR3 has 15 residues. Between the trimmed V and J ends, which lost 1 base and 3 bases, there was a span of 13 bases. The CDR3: CASSLNRMDRYEQYF. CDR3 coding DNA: TGTGCCAGCAGCTTAAATAGGATGGACCGCTACGAGCAGTACTTC.

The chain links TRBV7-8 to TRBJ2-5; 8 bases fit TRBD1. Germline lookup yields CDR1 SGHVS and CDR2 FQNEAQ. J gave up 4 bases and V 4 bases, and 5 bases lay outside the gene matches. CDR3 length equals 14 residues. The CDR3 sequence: CASSSDRVGETQYF. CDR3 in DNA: TGTGCCAGCAGCTCGGACAGGGTGGGAGAGACCCAGTACTTC.

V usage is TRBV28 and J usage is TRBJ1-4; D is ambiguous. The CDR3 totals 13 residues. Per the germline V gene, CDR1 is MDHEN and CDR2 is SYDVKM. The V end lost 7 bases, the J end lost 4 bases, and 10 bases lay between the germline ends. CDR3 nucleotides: TGTGCCAGCAACTTGGACCGTAATGAAAAACTGTTTTTT. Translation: CASNLDRNEKLFF.